This T cell receptor beta chain was profiled in a study of beta chain features in type 1 diabetes. Study overall: The examined sorted cells totaled fewer than 140 million across samples. Study-wide results and caveats: High TCR expression in some cells could lead to their over-representation in cDNA sequencing. Moderate but significant shortening of TCRB CDR3s was recorded in all four CD4+ subsets from Type 1 diabetes patients.

A note on this clone: Its antigen is as yet unknown.

This CDR3 is built from 12 residues. Germline loops: CDR1 SGHTA, CDR2 FQGNSA. Trimming cost V 5 bases and J 5 bases, with 9 bases left between them. Using CD45RO/CCR7/CD25/CD127/CD95/CD27, CD4+ naive, central memory, regulatory and stem cell-like memory cells were sorted. The whole isolated RNA underwent reverse transcription, so sequencing captured expressed TCRB transcripts. Sequencing was performed with immunoSEQ multiplex PCR; in TCRdb, only in-frame clones are kept and a portion is missing. The sample comprises just under 150,000 clones, 10% to 15% of which are singletons, and 1.3% rests with the top ten.

This clonotype was sampled from a man younger than 35 with type 1 diabetes. This rearrangement joins TRBV7-2 to TRBJ1-1; D is unresolved. Sequencing input: central memory CD4+ T cells from blood. In nucleotides, the CDR3 is TGTGCCAGCAGCCCCCGGAATACTGAAGCTTTCTTT. It codes for CASSPRNTEAFF.